This TCR beta chain was sequenced in a study of shared clonotypes between healthy human individuals. Naive CD8 cells lacked CD45RO and underwent positive selection for CCR7, leaving out terminally differentiated effector memory CD45RA+ cells. The protocol was immunoSEQ multiplex PCR, while the TCRdb copy is restricted to in-frame clones and leaves out a portion. The sample consists of some 600,000 clones, 95% to 97% of them appearing once. Per the germline V gene, CDR1 is MDHEN and CDR2 is SYDVKM. The ends were cut back, 10 bases at V and 4 bases at J, with 13 bases in the middle. The CDR3 covers 12 residues.

The clonotype originates from a woman aged 25 to 45 in good health. Sequencing input: naive CD8+ T cells sorted from blood. The genes are TRBV28 and TRBJ1-1; possibly TRBD1 for D (5 bases). The CDR3 region has the DNA TGTGCCACCCGCTTCGGGGGCACTGAAGCTTTCTTT. Residues: CATRFGGTEAFF.